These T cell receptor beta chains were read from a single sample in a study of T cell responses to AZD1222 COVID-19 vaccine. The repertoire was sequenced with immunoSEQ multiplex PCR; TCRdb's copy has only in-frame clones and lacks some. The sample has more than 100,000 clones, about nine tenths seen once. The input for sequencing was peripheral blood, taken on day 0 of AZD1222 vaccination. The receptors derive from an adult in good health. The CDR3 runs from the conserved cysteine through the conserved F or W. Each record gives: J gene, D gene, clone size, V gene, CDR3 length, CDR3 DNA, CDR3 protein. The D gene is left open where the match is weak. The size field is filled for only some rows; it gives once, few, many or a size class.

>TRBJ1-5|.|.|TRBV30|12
TGTGCCTGGAGCCTCACAGGGTCGCCCCAGCATTTT
CAWSLTGSPQHF
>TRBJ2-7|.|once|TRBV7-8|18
TGTGCCAGCAGCCGGACCCTGGAGTTTCGGGGGTTACCGAGCGAGCAGTACTTC
CASSRTLEFRGLPSEQYF
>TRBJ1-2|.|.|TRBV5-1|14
TGCGCCAGCAGCTTAAACCGGGACCAGATGGGCTACACCTTC
CASSLNRDQMGYTF
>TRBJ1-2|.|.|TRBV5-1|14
TGCGCCAGCAGCTCAGAGGGGCATAACTATGGCTACACCTTC
CASSSEGHNYGYTF
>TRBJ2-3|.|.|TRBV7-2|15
TGTGCCAGCAGCTTATTCGGGCCACAGACAGATACGCAGTATTTT
CASSLFGPQTDTQYF
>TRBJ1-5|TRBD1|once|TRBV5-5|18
TGTGCCAGCAGCTTGGGACAGGGATCCTCACGGAGCAATCAGCCCCAGCATTTT
CASSLGQGSSRSNQPQHF
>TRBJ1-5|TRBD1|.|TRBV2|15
TGTGCCAGCAGTGAGGTCAGGGGGGGCGGTCAGCCCCAGCATTTT
CASSEVRGGGQPQHF
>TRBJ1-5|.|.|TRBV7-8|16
TGTGCCAGCAGCTTTGGGCAGGGATATAGCAATCAGCCCCAGCATTTT
CASSFGQGYSNQPQHF
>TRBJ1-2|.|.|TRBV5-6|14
TGTGCCAGCACGGGGCCAGGGAGTGGCTATGGCTACACCTTC
CASTGPGSGYGYTF
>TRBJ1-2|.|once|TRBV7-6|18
TGTGCCAGCAGCTTAAAGGGTGGCCCGGGAGGGGCCACCGATGGCTACACCTTC
CASSLKGGPGGATDGYTF
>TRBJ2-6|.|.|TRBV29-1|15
TGCAGCTCATCGACGGGGGGCACTGGGGCCAACGTCCTGACTTTC
CSSSTGGTGANVLTF
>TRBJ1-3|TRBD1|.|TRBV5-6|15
TGTGCCAGCAGCGGGACAGGGGTCTCTGGAAACACCATATATTTT
CASSGTGVSGNTIYF
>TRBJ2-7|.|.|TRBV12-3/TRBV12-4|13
TGTGCCAGCAGTTTTCAGGGAATGGGGGAGCAGTACTTC
CASSFQGMGEQYF
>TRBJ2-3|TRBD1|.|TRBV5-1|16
TGCGCCAGCAGCTTGGCCGGGACAGGATCTTCAGATACGCAGTATTTT
CASSLAGTGSSDTQYF
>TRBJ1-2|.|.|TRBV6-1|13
TGTGCCAGCAGTGAGTCAGGGGTTGATGGCTACACCTTC
CASSESGVDGYTF
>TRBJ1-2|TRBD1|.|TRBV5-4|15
TGTGCCAGCAGCCCACCCGGACAGGGGACCTATGGCTACACCTTC
CASSPPGQGTYGYTF
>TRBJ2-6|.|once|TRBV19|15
TGTGCCAGTAGCGTGGTGGGGGCTGGGGCCAACGTCCTGACTTTC
CASSVVGAGANVLTF
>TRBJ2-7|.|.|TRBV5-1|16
TGCGCCAGCAGCCCCCCCTCAACTAGCAGGGGACGCGAGCAGTACTTC
CASSPPSTSRGREQYF
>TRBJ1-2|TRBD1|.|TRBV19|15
TGTGCCAGTAGTATGGGGGACAGGGGGTATCGTGGCTACACCTTC
CASSMGDRGYRGYTF
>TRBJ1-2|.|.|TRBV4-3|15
TGCGCCAGCAGCCAAGAGGAGGCGCCCAGGGGAGGCTACACCTTC
CASSQEEAPRGGYTF
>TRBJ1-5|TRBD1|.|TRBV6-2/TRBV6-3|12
TGTGCCAGCAGTACAGGGGTCCAGCCCCAGCATTTT
CASSTGVQPQHF
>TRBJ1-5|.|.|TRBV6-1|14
TGTGCCAGCAGTGAACTTGACGGACCTACGGGCCAGCATTTT
CASSELDGPTGQHF
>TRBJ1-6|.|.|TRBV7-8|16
TGTGCCAGCAGCTCGACTCTTGGCAGGGGAAATTCACCCCTCCACTTT
CASSSTLGRGNSPLHF
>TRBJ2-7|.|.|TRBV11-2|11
TGTGCCAGCAGCCTCTCCCGCGAGCAGTACTTC
CASSLSREQYF
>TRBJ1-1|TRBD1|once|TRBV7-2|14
TGTGCCAGCAGCCCAGGACAGGCAAACACTGAAGCTTTCTTT
CASSPGQANTEAFF
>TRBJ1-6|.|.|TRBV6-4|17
TGTGCCAGCAGTGACTTCACAGGGAGTATTATAGTGTCACCCCTCCACTTT
CASSDFTGSIIVSPLHF
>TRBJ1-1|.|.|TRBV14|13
TGTGCCAGCAGCCAACAGGGGTTCACTGAAGCTTTCTTT
CASSQQGFTEAFF
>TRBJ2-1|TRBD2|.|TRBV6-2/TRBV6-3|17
TGTGCCAGCAGTCATCGCCGGACTAGCGGGGGGGCCAGTGAGCAGTTCTTC
CASSHRRTSGGASEQFF
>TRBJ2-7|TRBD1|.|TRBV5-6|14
TGTGCCAGCAGCTTTTTACAGGGGACCTACGAGCAGTACTTC
CASSFLQGTYEQYF
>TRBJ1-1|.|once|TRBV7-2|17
TGTGCCAGCAGCTTATTAGGGGGGCCTTACGGGGACACTGAAGCTTTCTTT
CASSLLGGPYGDTEAFF
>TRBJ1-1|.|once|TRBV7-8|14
TGTGCCAGCAGCCCCCAGACACAACACACTGAAGCTTTCTTT
CASSPQTQHTEAFF
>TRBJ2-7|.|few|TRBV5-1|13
TGCGCCAGCAGCTTGGAGGGGGCCTACGAGCAGTACTTC
CASSLEGAYEQYF
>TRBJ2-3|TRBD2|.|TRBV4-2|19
TGTGCCAGCAGCCAAGAGGCAACTAGCGGGGGGGCGGGCACAGATACGCAGTATTTT
CASSQEATSGGAGTDTQYF
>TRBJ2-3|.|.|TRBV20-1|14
TGCAGTGCTAGTTCCGGGGGAAACACAGATACGCAGTATTTT
CSASSGGNTDTQYF
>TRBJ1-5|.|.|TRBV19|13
TGTGCCAGTAGTAGGGGGATCAATCAGCCCCAGCATTTT
CASSRGINQPQHF
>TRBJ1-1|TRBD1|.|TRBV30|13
TGTGCCTGGATCGGGACAGCCTACACTGAAGCTTTCTTT
CAWIGTAYTEAFF
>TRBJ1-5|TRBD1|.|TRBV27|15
TGTGCCAGCAGTGGGACAGGGGGGATCAATCAGCCCCAGCATTTT
CASSGTGGINQPQHF
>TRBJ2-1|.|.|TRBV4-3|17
TGCGCCAGCAGCCAAGTCCCCCAGAGGGGTCAGTACAATGAGCAGTTCTTC
CASSQVPQRGQYNEQFF
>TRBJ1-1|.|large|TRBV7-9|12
TGTGCCAGCAGCCCTTATGTCAGTGAAGCTTTCTTT
CASSPYVSEAFF
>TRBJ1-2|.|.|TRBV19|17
TGTGCCAGTAGTCCGGGGTACGGGGGTCGCCATGTCCATGGCTACACCTTC
CASSPGYGGRHVHGYTF
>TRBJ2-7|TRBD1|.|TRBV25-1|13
TGTGCCAGCAGTGGGACAGGAACCTACGAGCAGTACTTC
CASSGTGTYEQYF
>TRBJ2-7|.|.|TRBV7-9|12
TGTGCCAGCAGCTTAGGGTACTACGAGCAGTACTTC
CASSLGYYEQYF
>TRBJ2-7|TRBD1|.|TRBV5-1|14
TGCGCCAGCAGCTCGGGACAGGGGGACTACGAGCAGTACTTC
CASSSGQGDYEQYF
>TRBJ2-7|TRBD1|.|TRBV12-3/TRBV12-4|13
TGTGCCAGCAGTTTAGAACAGGGGTACGAGCAGTACTTC
CASSLEQGYEQYF
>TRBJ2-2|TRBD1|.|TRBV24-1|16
TGTGCCACCAGTGATCCTAGACAGGGGGCGACCGGGGAGCTGTTTTTT
CATSDPRQGATGELFF
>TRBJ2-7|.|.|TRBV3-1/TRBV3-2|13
TGTGCCAGCAGCCAAGACATGAGCGTCGGGCAGTACTTC
CASSQDMSVGQYF
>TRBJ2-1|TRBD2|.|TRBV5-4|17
TGTGCCAGCAGCCGGTCCTCGAGCGGGGGGGGGTACAATGAGCAGTTCTTC
CASSRSSSGGGYNEQFF
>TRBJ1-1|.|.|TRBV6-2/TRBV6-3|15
TGTGCCAGCAGTCCCCATTGGATCCTGATCACTGAAGCTTTCTTT
CASSPHWILITEAFF
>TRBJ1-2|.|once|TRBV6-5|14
TGTGCTAGTATACCCCGGGCAGGCACCTATGGCTACACCTTC
CASIPRAGTYGYTF
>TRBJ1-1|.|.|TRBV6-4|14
TGTGCCAGCAGTGACTCGTCGAAGGCCACTGAAGCTTTCTTT
CASSDSSKATEAFF
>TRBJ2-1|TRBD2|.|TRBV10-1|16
TGCGCCAGCAGTGGAGGACTAGCGGGGGCTTACAATGAGCAGTTCTTC
CASSGGLAGAYNEQFF